The rows below give T cell receptor beta chains drawn from one sample of a study of blood T cell repertoires in COVID-19. Sequencing was performed with immunoSEQ multiplex PCR; in TCRdb, only in-frame clones are kept and a portion is missing. The sample has fewer than 400,000 clones, just under 90% seen once. The sequencing sample was made of peripheral blood. The source of these receptors is a young woman with COVID-19, enrolled during active disease. Each CDR3 is given with its conserved first and last residue. A D gene is named only where the DNA matches it firmly. Size is omitted from some rows. Given values are once, few, many or a class for expanded clones.

>TRBV5-1|NA|16|TRBJ2-2|TRBD1
CASSLNLQGVMGELFF
TGCGCCAGCAGCTTGAACCTACAGGGGGTTATGGGGGAGCTGTTTTTT
>TRBV28|NA|19|TRBJ1-3|TRBD1
CASSPRKGQGFLSGNTIYF
TGTGCCAGCAGCCCAAGGAAGGGACAGGGGTTCCTCTCTGGAAACACCATATATTTT
>TRBV7-2|NA|17|TRBJ2-2|TRBD2
CASSLEQRGVYTGELFF
TGTGCCAGCAGCTTAGAACAGCGGGGGGTTTACACCGGGGAGCTGTTTTTT
>TRBV4-2|NA|16|TRBJ2-3|TRBD2
CASSQETSGGPDTQYF
TGTGCCAGCAGCCAAGAAACTAGCGGGGGGCCAGATACGCAGTATTTT
>TRBV6-6|few|15|TRBJ1-3|NA
CASSARRGSGNTIYF
TGTGCCAGCAGTGCCCGAAGGGGTAGTGGAAACACCATATATTTT
>TRBV6-5|NA|15|TRBJ1-6|NA
CASSYRGGKNSPLHF
TGTGCCAGCAGTTACAGGGGGGGTAAAAATTCACCCCTCCACTTT
>TRBV2|few|14|TRBJ1-2|NA
CASSEKVSFYGYTF
TGTGCCAGCAGTGAAAAGGTTAGCTTCTATGGCTACACCTTC
>TRBV2|once|15|TRBJ2-6|TRBD2
CASSAGGAGANVLTF
TGTGCCAGCAGCGCGGGGGGAGCAGGGGCCAACGTCCTGACTTTC
>TRBV5-1|NA|13|TRBJ1-2|TRBD1
CASSLGQEYGYTF
TGCGCCAGCAGCCTGGGACAGGAGTATGGCTACACCTTC
>TRBV19|NA|15|TRBJ1-5|NA
CASSSRLGVNQPQHF
TGTGCCAGTAGTTCCCGTCTAGGAGTCAATCAGCCCCAGCATTTT
>TRBV7-2|NA|14|TRBJ2-5|NA
CASSFPDRKETQYF
TGTGCCAGCAGCTTTCCGGACAGAAAAGAGACCCAGTACTTC
>TRBV7-9|NA|15|TRBJ2-1|TRBD1
CASSYGTGGYNEQFF
TGTGCCAGCAGCTACGGGACAGGGGGCTACAATGAGCAGTTCTTC
>TRBV5-4|NA|14|TRBJ1-2|TRBD1
CASSLVGQDYGYTF
TGTGCCAGCAGCTTGGTGGGACAGGACTATGGCTACACCTTC
>TRBV3-1/TRBV3-2|once|14|TRBJ2-3|NA
CASSLRGRSDTQYF
TGTGCCAGCAGCCTTCGAGGGAGGTCAGATACGCAGTATTTT
>TRBV2|NA|15|TRBJ1-3|NA
CASKRAPGAGNTIYF
TGTGCCAGCAAGAGAGCGCCCGGGGCTGGAAACACCATATATTTT
>TRBV6-5|NA|14|TRBJ1-1|NA
CASSYSRLIPEAFF
TGTGCCAGCAGTTACTCCCGACTCATTCCTGAAGCTTTCTTT
>TRBV4-1|few|17|TRBJ2-6|NA
CASSQGQATSGANVLTF
TGCGCCAGCAGCCAAGGACAGGCTACCTCTGGGGCCAACGTCCTGACTTTC
>TRBV27|NA|15|TRBJ1-6|NA
CASSLSRGTTSPLHF
TGTGCCAGCAGTTTATCGCGGGGGACGACTTCACCCCTCCACTTT
>TRBV4-1|NA|15|TRBJ2-5|TRBD2
CASSPSGTSGKTQYF
TGCGCCAGCAGCCCCTCCGGGACTAGTGGGAAGACCCAGTACTTC
>TRBV4-2|NA|14|TRBJ1-1|NA
CASSLSGGAPQAFF
TGTGCCAGCAGCCTCTCGGGGGGCGCCCCCCAAGCTTTCTTT
>TRBV7-9|NA|16|TRBJ1-4|TRBD1
CASSSEQGALGEKLFF
TGTGCCAGCAGCTCAGAACAGGGGGCGCTGGGCGAAAAACTGTTTTTT
>TRBV6-5|NA|14|TRBJ2-4|NA
CASVRGVAKNIQYF
TGTGCCAGCGTCAGGGGGGTAGCCAAAAACATTCAGTACTTC
>TRBV6-2/TRBV6-3|NA|14|TRBJ1-5|NA
CASSYSARNQPQHF
TGTGCCAGCAGTTACTCGGCCCGCAATCAGCCCCAGCATTTT
>TRBV3-1/TRBV3-2|NA|14|TRBJ1-4|NA
CASSQRRKVEKLFF
TGTGCCAGCAGCCAAAGGAGGAAGGTTGAAAAACTGTTTTTT
>TRBV10-1|NA|18|TRBJ1-2|NA
CASNYRERRLPLNYGYTF
TGCGCCAGCAACTACAGGGAAAGGCGCTTACCGCTTAACTATGGCTACACCTTC
>TRBV2|NA|13|TRBJ1-2|NA
CASSEARYYGYTF
TGTGCCAGCAGTGAAGCGCGATACTATGGCTACACCTTC
>TRBV2|NA|17|TRBJ2-5|TRBD1
CASSEYFGTEKGETQYF
TGTGCCAGCAGTGAATATTTCGGGACAGAAAAGGGGGAGACCCAGTACTTC
>TRBV28|NA|14|TRBJ2-1|NA
CASSFRDTYNEQFF
TGTGCCAGCAGTTTCAGGGATACCTACAATGAGCAGTTCTTC
>TRBV9|few|16|TRBJ1-6|TRBD1
CASSGAGGLYNSPLHF
TGTGCCAGCAGCGGTGCAGGGGGCCTCTATAATTCACCCCTCCACTTT
>TRBV7-2|NA|14|TRBJ2-3|NA
CASSFAGYTDTQYF
TGTGCCAGCAGCTTTGCAGGGTACACAGATACGCAGTATTTT
>TRBV27|NA|16|TRBJ1-5|TRBD1
CASSPQGAMGNQPQHF
TGTGCCAGCAGTCCACAGGGGGCTATGGGCAATCAGCCCCAGCATTTT
>TRBV5-1|NA|15|TRBJ2-1|TRBD2
CASSLSSGAYNEQFF
TGCGCCAGCAGCTTGTCTAGCGGGGCGTACAATGAGCAGTTCTTC
>TRBV4-2|NA|16|TRBJ2-7|NA
CASSQDLGGGQYEQYF
TGTGCCAGCAGCCAAGACTTGGGGGGGGGCCAGTACGAGCAGTACTTC
>TRBV15|NA|13|TRBJ2-1|NA
CATSREDRDEQFF
TGTGCCACCAGCAGAGAAGATCGAGATGAGCAGTTCTTC
>TRBV19|NA|18|TRBJ2-3|TRBD2
CASSIREIAGATTDTQYF
TGTGCCAGTAGTATCCGGGAGATAGCGGGGGCCACCACAGATACGCAGTATTTT
>TRBV6-5|NA|15|TRBJ1-3|NA
CASNYSQFSGNTIYF
TGTGCCAGCAATTACTCACAGTTTTCTGGAAACACCATATATTTT